This entry lists 29 T cell receptor beta chains sequenced from one sample in a study of blood T cell repertoires in COVID-19. Generated by immunoSEQ multiplex PCR, the TCRdb table keeps only in-frame clones and is missing some. The sample has 300,000 or so clones, about nine tenths seen once; the top ten hold 6.9%. The sequenced material came from peripheral blood. These receptor sequences come from a woman younger than 45 who had recovered from COVID-19.

DNA of the CDR3: TGTGCCACCAGTGATTCGGGCTCTGGGGCCAACGTCCTGACTTTC. This translates into CATSDSGSGANVLTF. V and J are TRBV24-1 and TRBJ2-6; no reliable D call. CDR1 is KGHDR, CDR2 SFDVKD, per germline. This CDR3 has 15 residues. Trimming pared 2 bases from V and 0 bases from J, leaving 4 bases between.

The chain links TRBV19 to TRBJ2-7, with D possibly being TRBD2 (6 bases). The CDR3 sequence is 13 residues long. V lost 5 bases and J 5 bases, leaving 13 bases between the germline ends. Per the germline V gene, CDR1 is LNHDA and CDR2 is SQIVND (reference sequence). The CDR3: CASSFGRLNEQYF. For the CDR3, the DNA is TGTGCCAGTAGTTTCGGGAGATTGAACGAGCAGTACTTC.

The V and J genes are TRBV12-3 or TRBV12-4 and TRBJ1-1; D is possibly TRBD1 (6 bases). Between the trimmed V and J ends, which lost 5 bases and 4 bases, there was a span of 8 bases. The CDR3 has 12 amino acids. CDR3 amino acids: CASSPRGTEAFF. The CDR3 DNA sequence: TGTGCCAGCAGTCCCAGGGGCACTGAAGCTTTCTTT.

V and J are TRBV6-2 or TRBV6-3 and TRBJ1-2, with 8 bases fitting TRBD1. Germline CDR1 MNHEY, CDR2 SVGEGT. Losses at the gene ends were 7 bases for V and 4 bases for J; bases not matched to a gene: 5. The CDR3 sequence is 13 residues long. The CDR3 loop reads CASTPGTGYGYTF. The CDR3, as DNA: TGTGCCAGCACCCCAGGGACAGGCTATGGCTACACCTTC.

The chain links TRBV27 to TRBJ2-3; 9 bases are a match to TRBD2. Germline V gene sequence: CDR1 MNHEY, CDR2 SMNVEV (reference sequence). Unmatched junction bases numbered 5, after V lost 3 bases and J lost 4 bases. The CDR3 runs to 15 residues. Written as DNA, the CDR3 is TGTGCCAGCAGTTTGAAGGGACTAGCAGCAGATACGCAGTATTTT. Its protein is CASSLKGLAADTQYF.

The chain carries TRBV6-5 and TRBJ2-7; 7 bases agree with TRBD1. This CDR3 contains 13 residues. V gave up 6 bases and J gave up 4 bases; unmatched junction bases: 6. The germline CDR1 and CDR2 sequences are MNHEY and SVGAGI. The CDR3: CASSPGGLYEQYF. CDR3 nucleotide sequence: TGTGCCAGCAGCCCAGGGGGTCTGTACGAGCAGTACTTC.

In its sample, this clone was seen once. J is TRBJ2-3 and V is TRBV4-2; 11 bases are a match to TRBD2. Germline CDR1 reads LGHNA; CDR2 reads YNFKEQ. V lost 0 bases and J lost 4; bases outside the gene matches: 0. This CDR3 spans 15 amino acids. The CDR3 nucleotides are TGTGCCAGCAGCCAAGATAGCGGGGGGGCAGATACGCAGTATTTT. It is translated as CASSQDSGGADTQYF.

The genes are TRBV3-1 (or the pseudogene TRBV3-2) and TRBJ1-1, with 9 bases aligning to TRBD1. V shed 6 bases, J shed 0 bases, and the junction held 8 bases outside the gene matches. Germline assignment: CDR1 LGHDT and CDR2 YNNKEL (reference sequence). The CDR3 covers 16 residues. The chain's CDR3 is CASSPSDRGMNTEAFF. Here the CDR3 DNA reads TGTGCCAGCAGTCCTTCGGACAGGGGAATGAACACTGAAGCTTTCTTT.

This clone has only a few counts. The genes are TRBV19 and TRBJ1-2, with D possibly TRBD1 on 5 matching bases. Germline CDR1 is LNHDA and CDR2 is SQIVND (reference sequence). This CDR3 has 14 residues. Trimming stripped 3 bases from V and 1 base from J, with 9 bases between. CDR3 sequence: CASSMAGFNYGYTF. The CDR3 DNA reads TGTGCCAGTAGTATGGCAGGGTTTAACTATGGCTACACCTTC.

V is TRBV5-6 and J is TRBJ2-2; weak D call: TRBD1 (5 bases). The V gene's germline CDR1 is SGHDT and CDR2 YYEEEE. V was clipped by 7 bases and J by 4 bases, with 11 bases between them. The CDR3 runs 13 residues. The CDR3 DNA sequence: TGTGCCAGCTCTAGGGGTGTCACCGGGGAGCTGTTTTTT. It specifies CASSRGVTGELFF.

The chain links TRBV24-1 to TRBJ2-7; 7 positions match TRBD1. Unmatched junction bases numbered 5, after V lost 5 bases and J lost 5 bases. This CDR3 comprises 13 residues. Germline-derived CDR1 and CDR2 are KGHDR and SFDVKD. The CDR3 here is CATSAPTGDEQYF. As DNA, the CDR3 is TGTGCCACCAGTGCCCCTACAGGGGACGAGCAGTACTTC.

This chain joins TRBV7-9 and TRBJ1-4; D perhaps matches TRBD1 (5 bases). Trimming took 7 bases from V and 2 from J, leaving 11 bases between them. There are 14 residues in the CDR3. Germline CDR1 and CDR2: SEHNR and FQNEAQ (reference sequence). CDR3: CASTNPGTNEKLFF. The CDR3 DNA sequence: TGTGCCAGCACCAACCCAGGGACTAATGAAAAACTGTTTTTT.

The rearrangement uses TRBV6-2 or TRBV6-3 and TRBJ2-5; perhaps TRBD1 as D (5 bases). This CDR3 comprises 14 residues. Trimming left V 4 bases short and J 5 bases short, with 14 bases between. Germline V gene data show CDR1 as MNHEY and CDR2 as SVGEGT. CDR3 sequence reads: CASSSPLGAETQYF. The CDR3, as DNA: TGTGCCAGCAGTTCCCCCCTAGGGGCGGAGACCCAGTACTTC.

This chain links TRBV5-4 with TRBJ2-1, with TRBD2 matching 13 bases. V shed 4 bases, J shed 0 bases, and the junction held 7 bases outside the gene matches. The CDR3 length is 18 residues. The V gene's germline CDR1 is SGHNT and CDR2 YYREEE (reference sequence). CDR3 loop: CASSRLAGGPSSYNEQFF. CDR3 nucleotides: TGTGCCAGCAGCCGACTAGCGGGGGGCCCTAGCTCCTACAATGAGCAGTTCTTC.

The rearrangement links TRBV5-1 to TRBJ2-7; 12 bases map to TRBD1. Germline lookup yields CDR1 SGHRS and CDR2 YFSETQ. The CDR3 loop spans 15 amino acids. With 0 bases clipped from V and 5 bases from J, the junction kept 3 bases outside the gene matches. DNA of the CDR3: TGCGCCAGCAGCTTGGGGGGACAGGGGGCCCACGAGCAGTACTTC. Translating it yields CASSLGGQGAHEQYF.

The genes are TRBV5-6 and TRBJ2-1; perhaps TRBD1 as D (5 bases). From germline, CDR1 is SGHDT and CDR2 YYEEEE. V was cut by 4 bases and J by 10 bases, with 9 bases left in between. The CDR3 covers 11 residues. CDR3 residues: CASSTYREQFF. In DNA, the CDR3 is TGTGCCAGCAGCACCTACAGGGAGCAGTTCTTC.

This chain links TRBV6-5 with TRBJ1-5; D uncertain. Trimming removed 0 bases from V and 6 bases from J, with 6 bases in between. Looked up from germline, CDR1 is MNHEY and CDR2 is SVGAGI. There are 13 residues in the CDR3. CDR3 protein: CASSYSISQPQHF. The CDR3 DNA reads TGTGCCAGCAGTTACTCGATCAGTCAGCCCCAGCATTTT.

Only a few counts were recorded for this clone. The chain uses TRBV6-4 and TRBJ2-3; perhaps TRBD2 as D (6 bases). The length of the CDR3 is 15 residues. V was clipped by 8 bases and J by 4 bases, with 19 bases between them. Per the germline V gene, CDR1 is MRHNA and CDR2 is SNTAGT. The CDR3, as DNA: TGTGCCAGCGCTACGGGAGAGGGGAGCGCAGATACGCAGTATTTT. Its translation: CASATGEGSADTQYF.

This clone appeared a few times. This chain links TRBV5-1 with TRBJ1-2; D not resolved. Trimming left V 5 bases short and J 0 bases short, with 14 bases between. This CDR3 has 15 amino acids. In germline, CDR1 is SGHRS, CDR2 YFSETQ. CDR3 protein: CASRPGGQTNYGYTF. The CDR3, as DNA: TGCGCCAGCAGACCCGGCGGGCAGACTAACTATGGCTACACCTTC. The entire variable domain, with the rest obtained from reference TRBV5-1 and TRBJ1-2, is as follows: KAGVTQTPRYLIKTRGQQVTLSCSPISGHRSVSWYQQTPGQGLQFLFEYFSETQRNKGNFPGRFSGRQFSNSRSEMNVSTLELGDSALYLCASRPGGQTNYGYTFGSGTRLTVV.

This clone came up once. The chain joins TRBV10-3 to TRBJ2-5; TRBD2 aligns across 10 bases. With 2 bases clipped from V and 3 bases from J, the junction kept 12 bases outside the gene matches. The CDR3 is 18 amino acids. CDR1 is ENHRY and CDR2 is SYGVKD in the germline V gene. The CDR3, as DNA: TGTGCCATCAGTGAGCTGATCGGCACTAGCGGGGAAAAAGAGACCCAGTACTTC. It translates to CAISELIGTSGEKETQYF.

V and J are TRBV4-3 and TRBJ2-7; 8 bases agree with TRBD1. The CDR3 is made up of 14 amino acids. The trim removed 6 bases at V and 5 bases at J, leaving 9 bases unmatched. Per the germline V gene, CDR1 is LGHNA and CDR2 is YSLEER. The CDR3 DNA reads TGCGCCAGCAGTCCCTCCTGGACAGGGAACGAGCAGTACTTC. Amino acids: CASSPSWTGNEQYF.

The chain has TRBV19 and TRBJ1-1; 10 nucleotides match TRBD1. The CDR3 loop spans 13 amino acids. V lost 6 bases to trimming and J lost 5 bases; unmatched junction nucleotides: 3. CDR1 is LNHDA, CDR2 SQIVND, per germline (reference sequence). The CDR3 sequence: CASRTGGYTEAFF. For the CDR3, the DNA is TGTGCCAGTAGGACAGGGGGCTATACTGAAGCTTTCTTT.

The rearrangement links TRBV25-1 to TRBJ1-6; perhaps TRBD1 as D (5 bases). The germline V gene encodes CDR1 MGHDK and CDR2 SYGVNS. V gave up 5 bases and J gave up 8 bases, with 16 bases separating them. CDR3 length: 15 residues. CDR3 DNA: TGTGCCAGCAGTCGACAAAACTCCAGGGATTCACCCCTCCACTTT. Translating gives CASSRQNSRDSPLHF.

V gene TRBV18 combines with J gene TRBJ1-4; 8 nucleotides align to TRBD1. V gave up 4 bases and J gave up 7 bases; unmatched junction bases: 14. The CDR3 is 17 amino acids. Germline V lookup: CDR1 KGHSH, CDR2 LQKENI. In DNA, the CDR3 is TGTGCCAGCTCACTCGGGACAGGAGCCTCCGGGGGTGAAAAACTGTTTTTT. Protein: CASSLGTGASGGEKLFF. Filled out from reference TRBV18 and TRBJ1-4, the complete variable domain reads NAGVMQNPRHLVRRRGQEARLRCSPMKGHSHVYWYRQLPEEGLKFMVYLQKENIIDESGMPKERFSAEFPKEGPSILRIQQVVRGDSAAYFCASSLGTGASGGEKLFFGSGTQLSVL.

V and J are TRBV5-1 and TRBJ1-2, with unresolved D. Looked up from germline, CDR1 is SGHRS and CDR2 is YFSETQ. V was trimmed by 2 bases and J by 3 bases, leaving 8 bases between them. This CDR3 spans 13 amino acids. The CDR3 sequence is CASSFGEDYGYTF. The CDR3 nucleotides read TGCGCCAGCAGCTTCGGGGAGGACTATGGCTACACCTTC.

The chain carries TRBV5-1 and TRBJ2-1; 8 nucleotides align to TRBD2. CDR1 is SGHRS and CDR2 is YFSETQ in the germline V gene. The CDR3 loop spans 13 amino acids. With V trimmed by 2 bases and J by 8 bases, 3 bases remained unmatched. The CDR3 DNA reads TGCGCCAGCAGCTTTTCGGGGGGGTATGAGCAGTTCTTC. Protein product: CASSFSGGYEQFF. Combining the CDR3 with reference TRBV5-1 and TRBJ2-1 gives the whole variable domain KAGVTQTPRYLIKTRGQQVTLSCSPISGHRSVSWYQQTPGQGLQFLFEYFSETQRNKGNFPGRFSGRQFSNSRSEMNVSTLELGDSALYLCASSFSGGYEQFFGPGTRLTVL.

The chain combines TRBV9 with TRBJ1-1; D remains ambiguous. CDR1 is SGDLS and CDR2 is YYNGEE in the germline V gene. This CDR3 spans 13 amino acids. Trimming removed 3 bases at V and 4 bases at J, with 10 bases between. CDR3 coding DNA: TGTGCCAGCAGCGACGGGTCTGGCACTGAAGCTTTCTTT. Its protein product is CASSDGSGTEAFF.

This clone showed up just once. The V and J genes are TRBV7-9 and TRBJ1-5; D uncertain. V was cut by 4 bases and J by 0 bases, with 7 bases left in between. The CDR3 length is 14 residues. Germline V lookup: CDR1 SEHNR, CDR2 FQNEAQ (reference sequence). The CDR3 protein is CASSWAGSNQPQHF. Written as DNA, the CDR3 is TGTGCCAGCAGCTGGGCAGGTAGCAATCAGCCCCAGCATTTT.

This clone was seen a handful of times. The rearrangement joins TRBV5-1 to TRBJ1-1; maybe TRBD1 (5 bases). The germline V gene has CDR1 SGHRS and CDR2 YFSETQ. The CDR3 consists of 15 residues. Trimming cost V 1 base and J 8 bases, with 18 bases left between them. The CDR3 DNA reads as TGCGCCAGCAGCTTGCAGGGTGCGGGGACGCGCGAAGCTTTCTTT. This translates into CASSLQGAGTREAFF.